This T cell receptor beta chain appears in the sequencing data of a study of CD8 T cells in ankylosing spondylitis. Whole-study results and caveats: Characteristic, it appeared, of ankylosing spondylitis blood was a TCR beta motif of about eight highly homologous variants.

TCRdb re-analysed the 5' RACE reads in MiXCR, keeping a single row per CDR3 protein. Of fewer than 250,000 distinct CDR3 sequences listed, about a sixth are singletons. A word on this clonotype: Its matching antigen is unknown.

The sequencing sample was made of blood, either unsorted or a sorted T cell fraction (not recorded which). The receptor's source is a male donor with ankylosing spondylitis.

In DNA form, the CDR3 reads TGTGCCATCAGTGAGGCCGGACAGGCACCTGAAGCTTTCTTT. This translates into CAISEAGQAPEAFF. The V gene is TRBV10-3, the J gene TRBJ1-1; 7 nucleotides line up with TRBD1. Germline lookup yields CDR1 ENHRY and CDR2 SYGVKD. CDR3 size: 14 residues. V shed 2 bases and J 6 bases; nucleotides not matched to a gene: 6.